These T cell receptor beta chains were read from a single sample in a study of T cells expressing NK-cell markers. For each CDR3 protein, TCRdb gives one entry from its re-call of the 5' RACE reads, without DNA. The listing contains about 150,000 distinct CDR3 sequences. Sequenced sample: blood T cells: a sorted CD56 or NKG2C T cell subset, CD4+ or CD8+ T cells, or bulk PBMC T cells (not recorded which). These receptors were obtained from a man aged 18 to 69 in good health. CDR3s include the opening cysteine and the closing phenylalanine or tryptophan. Fields, in order: V gene, J gene, CDR3 protein.

V: TRBV7-3; J: TRBJ2-1; CDR3: CASSLSGGSEQFF
V: TRBV27; J: TRBJ2-3; CDR3: CASSYQGLVTDTQYF
V: TRBV15; J: TRBJ2-1; CDR3: CATSRGPDRVSGNEQFF
V: TRBV5-6; J: TRBJ2-5; CDR3: CASSGQGLIQETQYF
V: TRBV12-3/TRBV12-4; J: TRBJ1-2; CDR3: CASSYPSGYGYTF
V: TRBV4-1; J: TRBJ2-3; CDR3: CASSHSSSGDSTDTQYF
V: TRBV25-1; J: TRBJ1-2; CDR3: CATEQGDYGYTF
V: TRBV4-2; J: TRBJ2-7; CDR3: CASSQSLAESNEQYF
V: TRBV7-9; J: TRBJ1-1; CDR3: CASSLVTGNTEAFF
V: TRBV3-1; J: TRBJ2-2; CDR3: CASRGLGRNTGELFF
V: TRBV14; J: TRBJ2-7; CDR3: CASSPLTGGGEQYF
V: TRBV13; J: TRBJ1-5; CDR3: CASSRTGAPEPQHF
V: TRBV27; J: TRBJ1-1; CDR3: CASSGQGVEAFF
V: TRBV14; J: TRBJ1-2; CDR3: CASSQDGIQEIRYGYTF
V: TRBV15; J: TRBJ2-2; CDR3: CATSRGGSPGELFF
V: TRBV20-1; J: TRBJ2-3; CDR3: CSASTGTGPDTQYF
V: TRBV11-2; J: TRBJ2-5; CDR3: CASSLVTGYQETQYF